This T cell receptor beta chain was recovered during a study of T cell repertoires in cytomegalovirus infection (dated by TCRdb to the late 2010s). About the study as a whole: Because public TCR beta signatures pointed to carriage of CMV infection together with the matching HLA type, the HLA type of each donor mattered for the analysis. On the study overall, not on this receptor specifically: In the ex vivo response, HLA-C-restricted CMV-specific TCR beta clonotypes were dominant, and in two of eight donors the single most frequent clonotype came from this HLA-C-restricted group. In both this cohort and an independent roughly 350-donor cohort, the cumulative frequency of public TCR beta family members distinguished carriers of CMV infection plus the relevant HLA type.

This sample was sequenced with an Illumina HiSeq 1500. TCRdb ran its own pipeline on the public reads, namely fastp trimming at Q25 and MiXCR clone calling, and kept in-frame beta chains. Every distinct CDR3 protein forms one entry, paired with its most common genes and DNA. For this sample the table gives around 300,000 distinct CDR3 sequences, of which 9.5% were detected only once. About 4.5% of the sample lies in the top ten. This clonotype was counted a few times. The antigen it recognizes is unknown. No base quality information exists; no much larger clone differs at one position. V gives up 6 bases and J gives up 6 bases, and the segment between their germline ends measures 17 bases. According to the germline V gene (reference sequence), CDR1 reads DFQATT and CDR2 reads SNEGSKA. Spanning cysteine to phenylalanine, the CDR3 consists of 14 amino acids. Only the CDR3 portion is preserved as DNA: 42 bases, with reading frame beginning at the first base.

The rearrangement joined TRBV20-1 to TRBJ1-4; the D gene is perhaps TRBD1, from 6 matching bases. The sample consisted of PBMCs. The clonotype originates from a human donor in good health (CMV status not recorded). Some clones in this sample may be carry-over from other donors' samples. CDR3 sequence: CSALSRKGDEKLFF. The DNA is TGCAGTGCCCTCAGCCGGAAGGGGGATGAAAAACTGTTTTTT.